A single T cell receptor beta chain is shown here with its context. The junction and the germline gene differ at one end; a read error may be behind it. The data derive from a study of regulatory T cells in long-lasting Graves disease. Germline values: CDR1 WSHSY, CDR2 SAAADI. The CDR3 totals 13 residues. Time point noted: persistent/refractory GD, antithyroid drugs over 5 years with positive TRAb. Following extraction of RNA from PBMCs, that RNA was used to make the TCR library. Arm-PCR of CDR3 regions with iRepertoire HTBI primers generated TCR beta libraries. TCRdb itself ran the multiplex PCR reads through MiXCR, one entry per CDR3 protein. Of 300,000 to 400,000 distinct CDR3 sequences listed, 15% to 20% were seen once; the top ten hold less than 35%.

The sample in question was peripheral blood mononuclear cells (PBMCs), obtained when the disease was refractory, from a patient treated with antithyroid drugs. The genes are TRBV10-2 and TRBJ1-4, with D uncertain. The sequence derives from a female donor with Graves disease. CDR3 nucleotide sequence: TGCACCAGCAGTTCATCCTCAAGGGAAAAACTGTTTTTT. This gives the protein CTSSSSSREKLFF.